This T cell receptor (beta chain) was sequenced in a study of post-analysis software for immune sequencing data. Study outcomes and limitations: Compared with controls, patients had more of 4 to 6 TRBV segments, including TRBV5-6, TRBV5-1 and TRBV20-1. Strong co-clustering by F measure was evident for samples that had been prepared in the same batch.

Prepared libraries of TCR beta cDNA carried unique molecular identifiers. Each CDR3 protein is one row after TCRdb ran MiXCR on the PCR reads. In the table there are 750,000 to 950,000 distinct CDR3 sequences, about 43% of which are singletons. As to this clonotype: Its antigen is currently unknown.

The CDR3 sequence is 15 residues long. CDR1 is GTSNPN, CDR2 SVGIG, per germline (reference sequence). V shed 3 bases and J 2 bases; nucleotides not matched to a gene: 5. Specimen: blood. The chain has TRBV30 and TRBJ2-1; 9 bases fit TRBD2. This TCR was sampled from a girl aged 5-17 years with multiple sclerosis. In DNA form, the CDR3 reads TGTGCCTGGAGCCTAGCGGGATCAACCTACAATGAGCAGTTCTTC. Protein: CAWSLAGSTYNEQFF. Using reference TRBV30 and TRBJ2-1 for the parts outside the CDR3, the full variable domain is SQTIHQWPATLVQPVGSPLSLECTVEGTSNPNLYWYRQAAGRGLQLLFYSVGIGQISSEVPQNLSASRPQDRQFILSSKKLLLSDSGFYLCAWSLAGSTYNEQFFGPGTRLTVL.